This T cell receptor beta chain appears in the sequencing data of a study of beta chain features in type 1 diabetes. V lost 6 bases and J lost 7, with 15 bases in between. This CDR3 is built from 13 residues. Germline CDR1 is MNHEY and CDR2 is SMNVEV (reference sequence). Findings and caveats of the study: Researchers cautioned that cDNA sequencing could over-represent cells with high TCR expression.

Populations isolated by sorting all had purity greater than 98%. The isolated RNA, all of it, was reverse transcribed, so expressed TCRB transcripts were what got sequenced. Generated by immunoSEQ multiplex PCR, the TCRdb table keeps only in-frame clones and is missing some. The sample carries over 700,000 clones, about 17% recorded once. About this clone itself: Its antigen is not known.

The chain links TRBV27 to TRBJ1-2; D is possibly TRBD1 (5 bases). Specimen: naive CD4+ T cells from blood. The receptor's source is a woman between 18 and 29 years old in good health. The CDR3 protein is CASSSPGFGGYTF. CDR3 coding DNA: TGTGCCAGCAGCTCCCCAGGGTTTGGTGGCTACACCTTC.